This TCR beta chain was retrieved from a study of blood T cell repertoires in COVID-19. Turning to the study itself: Acute and convalescent COVID-19 samples came from the United States, Italy and Spain.

Profiling relied on immunoSEQ multiplex PCR, and the TCRdb table lists in-frame clones only, not all of them. The sample includes around 280,000 clones, about nine tenths of them seen just once. Germline CDR1 reads MNHEY; CDR2 reads SVGAGI. The CDR3 is 11 residues long. Trimming pared 4 bases from V and 9 bases from J, leaving 8 bases between. The sequenced material came from peripheral blood. This receptor was taken from a woman in her twenties or thirties with COVID-19, enrolled during active disease. The genes are TRBV6-5 and TRBJ2-3; D is unclear. The CDR3 reads CASSFDSTQYF. The CDR3 DNA sequence: TGTGCCAGCAGTTTCGACTCGACGCAGTATTTT.